The rows below give T cell receptor beta chains drawn from one sample of a study of blood T cell repertoires in COVID-19. TCRdb's table, derived via immunoSEQ multiplex PCR, lists solely in-frame clones and lacks some. The sample lists approximately 110,000 clones, approximately 85% seen once, with approximately 5.3% in the top ten. The specimen was peripheral blood. The source of these receptors is a human donor in a cohort sampled during active COVID-19. Each CDR3 is given with its conserved first and last residue. The order of the fields is D gene, clone size, V gene, J gene, CDR3 DNA, CDR3 protein. A D gene is named only where the DNA matches it firmly. Size is omitted from some rows. Given values are once, few, many or a class for expanded clones.

TRBD2	-	TRBV4-1	TRBJ2-7	TGCGCCAGCAGCCGTATCGGAGCGGGGGAGTACGAGCAGTACTTC	CASSRIGAGEYEQYF
TRBD1	-	TRBV4-1	TRBJ2-6	TGCGCCAGCAGCCCCGGAGACAGGGTAAAGTATGGGGCCAACGTCCTGACTTTC	CASSPGDRVKYGANVLTF
TRBD1	once	TRBV6-5	TRBJ1-1	TGTGCCAGCAGTTACTCGGGACAGGGTAGTGAAGCTTTCTTT	CASSYSGQGSEAFF
-	-	TRBV5-1	TRBJ2-1	TGCGCCAGCAGCTTGGTAGTAGACAATGAGCAGTTCTTC	CASSLVVDNEQFF
TRBD2	-	TRBV7-8	TRBJ2-3	TGTGCCAGCAGCTTAGGCCTAGCGGGGGCGGGGGATACGCAGTATTTT	CASSLGLAGAGDTQYF
TRBD2	-	TRBV9	TRBJ2-3	TGTGCCAGCAGCCCCCGGACTAGCGGGATAACAGATACGCAGTATTTT	CASSPRTSGITDTQYF
-	-	TRBV11-3	TRBJ2-7	TGTGCCAGCAGCTACAACAGGGACTACGAGCAGTACTTC	CASSYNRDYEQYF
TRBD1	-	TRBV28	TRBJ1-2	TGTGCCAGCAGAGAGACAGGGGGCGCCTATGGCTACACCTTC	CASRETGGAYGYTF
-	-	TRBV7-9	TRBJ1-1	TGTGCCAGCAAAGGAGACCAGAACACTGAAGCTTTCTTT	CASKGDQNTEAFF
TRBD1	once	TRBV4-3	TRBJ1-6	TGCGCCAGCAGCCAAGATATCCAGGGGGCGGGTTCACCCCTCCACTTT	CASSQDIQGAGSPLHF
TRBD1	-	TRBV6-5	TRBJ2-3	TGTGCCAGCAGACCGGGGACAGGGTTCGCAGATACGCAGTATTTT	CASRPGTGFADTQYF
-	-	TRBV24-1	TRBJ2-7	TGTGCCACCCTTACTCTAGCAGATAAACCATACGAGCAGTACTTC	CATLTLADKPYEQYF
-	-	TRBV23-1	TRBJ2-7	TGCGCCAGCAGTCACGAGGAGAGAGGCTCCGACGAGCAGTACTTC	CASSHEERGSDEQYF
TRBD2	-	TRBV9	TRBJ2-3	TGTGCCAGCAGCGTTAGCGGGAGCACAGATACGCAGTATTTT	CASSVSGSTDTQYF
-	few	TRBV6-2/TRBV6-3	TRBJ1-5	TGTGCCAGCAGTTTTAGTTACAGCAATCAGCCCCAGCATTTT	CASSFSYSNQPQHF
TRBD2	-	TRBV5-5	TRBJ2-1	TGTGCCAGCAGCTTGCGCGGACTAGCGGAGATCAATGAGCAGTTCTTC	CASSLRGLAEINEQFF
TRBD1	-	TRBV2	TRBJ1-1	TGTGCCAGCAGTGAAGTACTCGGACAGGTTTACACTGAAGCTTTCTTT	CASSEVLGQVYTEAFF
-	few	TRBV27	TRBJ2-3	TGTGCCAGCAGTTTATCGATACGGGAGTGGGGCACAGATACGCAGTATTTT	CASSLSIREWGTDTQYF
TRBD1	-	TRBV11-2	TRBJ2-3	TGTGCCAGCAGCCCCGGGACAGGGGGCTCAGATACGCAGTATTTT	CASSPGTGGSDTQYF
-	-	TRBV7-3	TRBJ2-2	TGTGCCAGCAGCTCGCAGGGGAACCACGGGGAGCTGTTTTTT	CASSSQGNHGELFF
TRBD2	-	TRBV6-5	TRBJ2-1	TGTGCCAGCACGACTAGCGGGAGGAATGAGCAGTTCTTC	CASTTSGRNEQFF
TRBD2	-	TRBV19	TRBJ2-1	TGTGCCAGTAGTTCCCTAGCGGGAACCGATGAGCAGTTCTTC	CASSSLAGTDEQFF
-	-	TRBV4-3	TRBJ1-2	TGCGCCAGCAGCCAAGATCCATTACTCACTTATGGCTACACCTTC	CASSQDPLLTYGYTF
TRBD1	-	TRBV24-1	TRBJ1-2	TGTGCCACCAGTGATTGGGGGACAGGGTCTGATGGCTACACCTTC	CATSDWGTGSDGYTF
-	-	TRBV5-6	TRBJ2-2	TGTGCCAGCAGGTCCCTAAGAGGGTCGAACACCGGGGAGCTGTTTTTT	CASRSLRGSNTGELFF
-	-	TRBV7-3	TRBJ2-1	TGTGCCAGCACTAAAACAGGTGCGCCCGAGCAGTTCTTC	CASTKTGAPEQFF
TRBD2	once	TRBV2	TRBJ2-1	TGTGCCAGAGAGAGCGGGAGAGCCAACAATGAGCAGTTCTTC	CARESGRANNEQFF
TRBD1	few	TRBV5-6	TRBJ2-5	TGTGCCAGCAGTCTAACAGGGGGTGACGAGACCCAGTACTTC	CASSLTGGDETQYF
TRBD2	-	TRBV7-8	TRBJ2-3	TGTGCCAGCAGCAACCGGACTAGCGGGAGTTGGAGACCAGATACGCAGTATTTT	CASSNRTSGSWRPDTQYF
TRBD1	-	TRBV5-1	TRBJ2-6	TGCGCCAGCAGCTTGGGACAGGGGGTTCTTCGTTTCGGGGCCAACGTCCTGACTTTC	CASSLGQGVLRFGANVLTF
TRBD2	-	TRBV6-2/TRBV6-3	TRBJ2-7	TGTGCCAGCATCCCCAGCGGGAGTTACGAGCAGTACTTC	CASIPSGSYEQYF
-	-	TRBV7-8	TRBJ2-5	TGTGCCAGCAGCCCACGACGGGACCAAGAGACCCAGTACTTC	CASSPRRDQETQYF
TRBD2	-	TRBV7-3	TRBJ2-2	TGTGCCAGCAGCGACCCCGGCCTAGCGGGAGGTTCCGGGGAGCTGTTTTTT	CASSDPGLAGGSGELFF
-	once	TRBV24-1	TRBJ2-2	TGTGCCACCAGTGACAGGAACACCGGGGAGCTGTTTTTT	CATSDRNTGELFF
-	-	TRBV30	TRBJ1-1	TGTGCCTGGAGGTCAAGGGGGACCGGGATCACTGAAGCTTTCTTT	CAWRSRGTGITEAFF
TRBD2	-	TRBV13	TRBJ2-5	TGTGCCAGCAGCTTAGCGGGGGGGCGCGAGACCCAGTACTTC	CASSLAGGRETQYF
-	-	TRBV3-1/TRBV3-2	TRBJ1-6	TGTGCCAGCGGGGGGTTGGGGGTATACAATTCACCCCTCCACTTT	CASGGLGVYNSPLHF
TRBD2	-	TRBV4-1	TRBJ2-3	TGCGCCAGCAGCTCGCGACTAGCGGGGACCAGAGATACGCAGTATTTT	CASSSRLAGTRDTQYF
TRBD2	once	TRBV24-1	TRBJ2-1	TGTGCCACCGGGAGACTAGCGGGAGGGGACAATGAGCAGTTCTTC	CATGRLAGGDNEQFF
-	-	TRBV9	TRBJ2-7	TGTGCCAGCAGCGTATACAGGGATCCGGCCTACGAGCAGTACTTC	CASSVYRDPAYEQYF
TRBD1	-	TRBV27	TRBJ2-3	TGTGCCAGCAGCCCCTGGACAGGGGGCGATACGCAGTATTTT	CASSPWTGGDTQYF
TRBD1	-	TRBV9	TRBJ2-2	TGTGCCAGCAGCCCACCCGGGACAGCATCGAACACCGGGGAGCTGTTTTTT	CASSPPGTASNTGELFF
-	-	TRBV7-8	TRBJ2-2	TGTGCCAGCAGCCCACAGGGCAGAATCGGGGAGCTGTTTTTT	CASSPQGRIGELFF
-	-	TRBV4-1	TRBJ2-7	TGCGCCAGCAGCCATGGGTCGCAGGGCCTAAGCGAGCAGTACTTC	CASSHGSQGLSEQYF
-	-	TRBV1	TRBJ2-1	TGCACCAGCAGCGGCCAAGAGCTGGCGGGACAGGGGACCTACAATGAGCAGTTCTTC	CTSSGQELAGQGTYNEQFF
-	-	TRBV13	TRBJ1-6	TGTGCCAGCAGCCCCGAAAAGAGAGGGCGAATGAATTCACCCCTCCACTTT	CASSPEKRGRMNSPLHF
TRBD1	-	TRBV5-1	TRBJ2-7	TGCGCCAGCAAATTCAATTCCGGGACAGGCTCCTACGAGCAGTACTTC	CASKFNSGTGSYEQYF
TRBD2	-	TRBV7-8	TRBJ2-5	TGTGCCAGCAGCGTTGGACTAGCGGTCAAAGAGACCCAGTACTTC	CASSVGLAVKETQYF
TRBD2	few	TRBV6-6	TRBJ2-7	TGTGCCAGCAGCGGACTAGCGGCTTCCTACGAGCAGTACTTC	CASSGLAASYEQYF
TRBD2	-	TRBV7-2	TRBJ2-7	TGTGCCAGCAGCTTAAGGCGGGAGCCTTACGAGCAGTACTTC	CASSLRREPYEQYF
-	few	TRBV29-1	TRBJ1-1	TGCAGCGTTGTAGGTATGGTGGCAGTGAGGACTGAAGCTTTCTTT	CSVVGMVAVRTEAFF
TRBD2	-	TRBV2	TRBJ2-7	TGTGCCAGCAGAGACCTGGGGTTAGCGGGCGCGTACGAGCAGTACTTC	CASRDLGLAGAYEQYF
-	-	TRBV7-9	TRBJ2-3	TGTGCCAGCAGCTTAGCTAGCGGATACACAGATACGCAGTATTTT	CASSLASGYTDTQYF
TRBD1	-	TRBV5-4	TRBJ1-1	TGTGCCAGCAGCTTGGGGGACAGGGGAGGGAAAACTGAAGCTTTCTTT	CASSLGDRGGKTEAFF
-	-	TRBV6-1	TRBJ1-2	TGTGCCAGCAGTGAAACAAAGTTTCTTGGCTACACCTTC	CASSETKFLGYTF
-	-	TRBV19	TRBJ2-1	TGTGCCAGTAGTACCCAGCCGGGACTTCAAGAGCAGTTCTTC	CASSTQPGLQEQFF
-	-	TRBV3-1/TRBV3-2	TRBJ1-2	TGTGCCAGCAGCCCCGAGCCTTTACCGACAGGACCTAACTATGGCTACACCTTC	CASSPEPLPTGPNYGYTF